One sample yielded the 11 T cell receptor beta chains listed below, sequenced in a study of blood T cell repertoires in COVID-19. Produced via immunoSEQ multiplex PCR; TCRdb's table is partial and in-frame only. In the table there are about 64,000 clones, approximately 75% of which are singletons. The sequencing input was peripheral blood. These receptors were taken from an elderly man with acute or convalescent COVID-19.

V usage is TRBV2 and J usage is TRBJ1-1; D ambiguous. Germline assignment: CDR1 SNHLY and CDR2 FYNNEI. CDR3 length: 14 residues. Deletions cut 9 bases from V and 2 bases from J, with 16 bases between. CDR3 sequence (DNA): TGTGCCAGGGACTTGGCGGTGGGCAACACTGAAGCTTTCTTT. The encoded protein is CARDLAVGNTEAFF.

In this sample, this clone turned up a few times. This chain joins TRBV7-9 and TRBJ1-1; D remains ambiguous. This CDR3 comprises 15 residues. Germline V gene lookup returns CDR1 SEHNR and CDR2 FQNEAQ (reference sequence). The ends were cut back, 5 bases at V and 1 base at J, with 14 bases in the middle. CDR3 DNA: TGTGCCAGCAGCCCCCTAATCAACTCGAACACTGAAGCTTTCTTT. Its translation is CASSPLINSNTEAFF.

The rearrangement links TRBV6-2 or TRBV6-3 to TRBJ2-7; 7 bases map to TRBD1. With 5 bases clipped from V and 6 bases from J, the junction kept 7 bases outside the gene matches. CDR1 and CDR2 from the germline V gene are MNHEY and SVGEGT. The CDR3 length is 13 residues. The CDR3 loop is CASSRDSGTEQYF. CDR3 DNA: TGTGCCAGCAGTCGGGACAGTGGAACCGAGCAGTACTTC.

The chain links TRBV5-1 to TRBJ2-5, with 13 bases that match TRBD2. Germline V gene sequence: CDR1 SGHRS, CDR2 YFSETQ. V was clipped by 3 bases and J by 1 base; unmatched bases: 9. This CDR3 has 18 residues. CDR3 residues: CASSSRPLAGGPQETQYF. CDR3 bases: TGCGCCAGCAGCTCGAGGCCACTAGCGGGGGGGCCCCAAGAGACCCAGTACTTC.

As to this clone: One junction end does not reproduce the germline sequence, and a read error may be involved. V gene TRBV7-2 combines with J gene TRBJ1-1; perhaps TRBD1 as D (6 bases). The CDR3 is 14 amino acids. The germline CDR1 and CDR2 sequences are SGHTA and FQGNSA. Here the CDR3 reads CASSLVQGGTEAFF. The CDR3 DNA sequence: TGTGCCAGCAGCTTAGTACAGGGAGGGACTGAAGCCTTCTTT.

The chain recombines TRBV18 with TRBJ1-2; 9 nucleotides agree with TRBD1. Germline trimming cut 3 bases from V and 5 bases from J; bases unmatched to any gene: 10. Germline V CDR1 and CDR2: KGHSH, LQKENI. This CDR3 has 16 amino acids. The CDR3 is CASSPYTGGASYGYTF. The CDR3, as DNA: TGTGCCAGCTCACCGTACACAGGGGGCGCCTCATATGGCTACACCTTC.

The chain uses TRBV15 and TRBJ2-7, with D tentatively TRBD2 (6 bases). V lost 3 bases to trimming and J lost 6 bases, with 15 bases between them. This CDR3 is 14 amino acids long. Germline loops: CDR1 LNHNV, CDR2 YYDKDF (reference sequence). CDR3 loop: CATSSRGYLAEQYF. The CDR3, as DNA: TGTGCCACCAGCAGTCGGGGGTACCTCGCCGAGCAGTACTTC.

The chain joins TRBV30 to TRBJ1-5; 8 positions agree with TRBD1. Germline V gene lookup returns CDR1 GTSNPN and CDR2 SVGIG (reference sequence). The V gene end was trimmed by 1 base and the J gene end by 0 bases; junction bases not matched to a gene: 11. The length of the CDR3 is 18 residues. The CDR3 loop is CAWSATTGTGFSNQPQHF. CDR3 bases: TGTGCCTGGAGTGCCACAACCGGGACAGGCTTTAGCAATCAGCCCCAGCATTTT.

The chain recombines TRBV3-1 (or the pseudogene TRBV3-2) with TRBJ1-4; D is undetermined. The CDR3 has 13 amino acids. Germline V gene sequence: CDR1 LGHDT, CDR2 YNNKEL (reference sequence). The V and J ends lost 1 base and 7 bases respectively, with 7 bases between them. As DNA, the CDR3 is TGTGCCAGCAGCCAAGGGAGACTTGAAAAACTGTTTTTT. Encoded protein: CASSQGRLEKLFF.

This rearrangement joins TRBV5-1 to TRBJ2-7; D possibly corresponds to TRBD1 (5 bases). With 4 bases removed from V and 4 bases from J, the gap between germline ends came to 21 bases. Per germline, CDR1 SGHRS and CDR2 YFSETQ. The length of the CDR3 is 16 residues. Here the CDR3 reads CASSGQGPKLGYEQYF. The CDR3 DNA follows: TGCGCCAGCAGCGGGCAGGGCCCTAAATTGGGATACGAGCAGTACTTC.

This clone turned up a few times. V is TRBV4-1 and J is TRBJ2-1, with 7 positions matching TRBD2. Germline V gene data show CDR1 as MGHRA and CDR2 as YSYEKL. The V gene end was trimmed by 9 bases and the J gene end by 3 bases; junction bases not matched to a gene: 11. This CDR3 has 15 amino acids. The CDR3 DNA follows: TGCGCCAGTTCGGGGAAGCGGGGATTCTACAATGAGCAGTTCTTC. Protein: CASSGKRGFYNEQFF.